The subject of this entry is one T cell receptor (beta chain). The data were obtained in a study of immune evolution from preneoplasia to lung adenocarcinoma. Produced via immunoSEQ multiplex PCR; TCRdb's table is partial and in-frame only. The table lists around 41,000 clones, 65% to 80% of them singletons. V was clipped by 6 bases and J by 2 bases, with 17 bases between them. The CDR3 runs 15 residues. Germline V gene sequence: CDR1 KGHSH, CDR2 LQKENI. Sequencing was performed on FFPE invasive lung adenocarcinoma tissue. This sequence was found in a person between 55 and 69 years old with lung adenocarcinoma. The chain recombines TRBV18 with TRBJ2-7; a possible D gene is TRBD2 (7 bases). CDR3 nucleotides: TGTGCCAGCTCCTCGGGGGGCACGGCCACCTACGAGCAGTACTTC. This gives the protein CASSSGGTATYEQYF.